This T cell receptor (beta chain) was captured by sequencing in a study of cytomegalovirus exposure and HLA in healthy donors. Whole-study results and caveats: That first-cohort TCR clusters tended to co-occur in the 95 to 150 validation repertoires was found in a later analysis.

This table comes from immunoSEQ multiplex PCR, and its TCRdb copy is limited to in-frame clones, with some not included. The sample lists about 160,000 clones; nearly 90% were seen once. The sample holds one count of this clone. What it recognizes is unknown. This CDR3 has 16 amino acids. Per germline, CDR1 SGHTA and CDR2 FQGTGA. Unmatched junction bases numbered 11, after V lost 6 bases and J lost 3 bases. The chain couples TRBV7-3 to TRBJ2-5; TRBD2 matches at 9 bases. Sequencing was carried out using PBMCs. The TCR was taken from a man aged 18 to 30 in good health and CMV-seropositive. The CDR3 sequence is CASSMGWGTSKETQYF. In DNA form, the CDR3 reads TGTGCCAGCAGTATGGGGTGGGGGACTAGCAAAGAGACCCAGTACTTC. The full variable domain, with the rest looked up from reference TRBV7-3 and TRBJ2-5, is GAGVSQTPSNKVTEKGKYVELRCDPISGHTALYWYRQSLGQGPEFLIYFQGTGAADDSGLPNDRFFAVRPEGSVSTLKIQRTERGDSAVYLCASSMGWGTSKETQYFGPGTRLLVL.